This T cell receptor beta chain originates from a study of T cell responses to AZD1222 COVID-19 vaccine. Measured with immunoSEQ multiplex PCR; TCRdb has only the in-frame clones, and not every one. This table holds more than 150,000 clones, around 94% found once. Study-level points and caveats: Of spike-specific TCRs, nearly half reportedly target regions left unmutated in variants. Across the whole spike, CD4 TCRs peaked at regions 160-218 and 743-854. No day 14 peak samples; only post-peak repertoires were characterized. Females made up more of the donors, who were largely white British, and clonal diversity may have come out too low.

CDR1 is MNHNY, CDR2 SVGAGI, per germline (reference sequence). The V end lost 7 bases, the J end lost 3 bases, and 15 bases lay between the germline ends. The CDR3 is made up of 15 amino acids. In the case of this clone: Its cognate antigen is unknown.

The input for sequencing was peripheral blood, taken 28 days after the second AZD1222 dose. This TCR came from an adult who received the AZD1222 COVID-19 vaccine. The chain recombines TRBV6-6 with TRBJ1-4; D ambiguous. The CDR3 DNA follows: TGTGCCAGCACCCAGACCCGTGGGGCTAATGAAAAACTGTTTTTT. It translates to CASTQTRGANEKLFF.